The 20 T cell receptor beta chains listed next were all sequenced from one sample in a study of blood T cells in healthy people across ages. For the second PCR, which ran for about 6 to 12 cycles, a sample-barcoded 5' primer and a J-beta primer mix were used. TCRdb re-called the 5' RACE reads with MiXCR, one entry per CDR3 protein. This table holds 730,000 or so distinct CDR3 sequences, 40% to 50% found once. Sequences were obtained from blood. Receptors were obtained from an elderly man in good health.

On this clonotype: At one end, the junction sequence differs from germline, possibly due to a read error. This chain connects TRBV4-2 to TRBJ1-6; TRBD1 aligns across 9 bases. The germline V gene has CDR1 LGHNA and CDR2 YNFKEQ. This CDR3 has 16 amino acids. Here the CDR3 reads CASSQGATGGDSPLHF. The CDR3, as DNA: TGTGCCAGCAGTCAAGGGGCGACAGGGGGAGATTCACCCCTCCACTTT.

The chain combines TRBV12-3 or TRBV12-4 with TRBJ1-2; the D gene is possibly TRBD1 (6 bases). V lost 5 bases and J 5 bases, leaving 15 bases between the germline ends. This CDR3 has 14 residues. The CDR3 protein is CASSATGSHYGYTF. CDR3 bases: TGTGCCAGCAGTGCTACAGGGTCCCATTATGGCTACACCTTC.

The J gene is TRBJ2-3, the V gene TRBV29-1; TRBD1 aligns across 7 bases. Germline V gene lookup returns CDR1 SQVTM and CDR2 ANQGSEA. V was clipped by 7 bases and J by 5 bases; unmatched bases: 15. The CDR3 sequence is 15 residues long. The chain's CDR3 is CSAIPGQPYRDTQYF. The CDR3 DNA reads TGCAGCGCTATCCCGGGACAGCCCTACAGAGATACGCAGTATTTT.

This clonotype was recorded only once. The CDR3 reads CAWARGGNGNTEAFF. The DNA of the CDR3 is TGTGCCTGGGCCAGGGGGGGCAACGGAAACACTGAAGCTTTCTTT. The rearrangement links TRBV30 to TRBJ1-1; 7 bases are a match to TRBD1. Per germline, CDR1 GTSNPN and CDR2 SVGIG (reference sequence). The V and J ends lost 5 bases and 2 bases, in that order; junction bases with no gene match: 11. This CDR3 is built from 15 residues.

There are a few counts of this clonotype. This chain links TRBV29-1 with TRBJ2-4; possible D gene TRBD2, 6 bases. The germline CDR1 and CDR2 sequences are SQVTM and ANQGSEA. Trimming removed 3 bases at V and 3 bases at J, with 12 bases between. The CDR3 is made up of 14 amino acids. CDR3: CSVDPGGYKNIQYF. CDR3 sequence (DNA): TGCAGCGTTGACCCCGGGGGTTACAAAAACATTCAGTACTTC.

The chain recombines TRBV25-1 with TRBJ2-1; 8 nucleotides match TRBD2. Germline lookup yields CDR1 MGHDK and CDR2 SYGVNS. V shed 2 bases and J 4 bases; nucleotides not matched to a gene: 7. The length of the CDR3 is 16 residues. This CDR3 is CASSEKSGSVYNEQFF. Here the CDR3 DNA reads TGTGCCAGCAGTGAAAAAAGCGGGAGTGTTTACAATGAGCAGTTCTTC.

There are a few counts of this clonotype. This chain links TRBV21-1 with TRBJ2-3. TRBV21-1 is a documented pseudogene. This CDR3 region has 13 residues. CDR3 nucleotide sequence: TGTGCCAGCAGCAAAGTTGGCACAGATACGCAGTATTTT. It specifies CASSKVGTDTQYF.

In its sample, this clonotype was seen many times. V gene TRBV7-3 combines with J gene TRBJ2-2; 8 bases match TRBD1. This CDR3 is 15 amino acids long. The germline V gene encodes CDR1 SGHTA and CDR2 FQGTGA. V dropped 5 bases and J dropped 3; count of bases not matched to a gene: 5. CDR3 amino acids: CASSPRQGHTGELFF. The CDR3, as DNA: TGTGCCAGCAGCCCTAGACAGGGGCACACCGGGGAGCTGTTTTTT.

The rearrangement links TRBV3-1 to TRBJ2-3; TRBD1 might be the D (5 bases). V lost 3 bases and J lost 13, with 17 bases in between. Germline V gene lookup returns CDR1 LGHDT and CDR2 YNNKEL (reference sequence). The CDR3 consists of 13 residues. CDR3 nucleotides: TGTGCCAGCAGCCAGTACCGGCAGGGTGTGAAGTATTTT. Protein: CASSQYRQGVKYF.

This clonotype has only a few counts. This chain joins TRBV11-2 and TRBJ2-4; D gene uncertain. This CDR3 is 15 amino acids long. From germline, CDR1 is SGHAT and CDR2 FQNNGV. V was clipped by 1 base and J by 7 bases, with 14 bases between them. The CDR3 DNA reads TGTGCCAGCAGCTTAGTAGGGTTAGGAACCAACATTCAGTACTTC. Its protein product is CASSLVGLGTNIQYF.

The rearrangement uses TRBV9 and TRBJ2-1, with TRBD1 matching over 10 bases. Germline values: CDR1 SGDLS, CDR2 YYNGEE. The CDR3 totals 15 residues. V shed 2 bases, J shed 3 bases, and the junction held 2 bases outside the gene matches. The CDR3 here is CASSVGTGVYNEQFF. CDR3 DNA: TGTGCCAGCAGCGTCGGGACAGGGGTCTACAATGAGCAGTTCTTC.

V gene TRBV15 combines with J gene TRBJ2-1; a possible D gene is TRBD2 (5 bases). The V end lost 4 bases, the J end lost 3 bases, and 16 bases lay between the germline ends. CDR1 is LNHNV and CDR2 is YYDKDF in the germline V gene (reference sequence). There are 16 residues in the CDR3. The CDR3 DNA reads TGTGCCACCAGCAAGCCCGGGCAAGCGGTCTACAATGAGCAGTTCTTC. As protein: CATSKPGQAVYNEQFF. The full variable domain, rest sourced from reference TRBV15 and TRBJ2-1, is DAMVIQNPRYQVTQFGKPVTLSCSQTLNHNVMYWYQQKSSQAPKLLFHYYDKDFNNEADTPDNFQSRRPNTSFCFLDIRSPGLGDTAMYLCATSKPGQAVYNEQFFGPGTRLTVL.

For this clonotype: A read error may explain this, as a much larger clone is one base away. This chain joins TRBV6-5 and TRBJ2-4; 7 positions match TRBD2. The end of the DNA aligns better with TRBJ2-7, so the J call may be wrong. This CDR3 region has 15 residues. CDR1 MNHEY and CDR2 SVGAGI come from the germline V gene. CDR3 sequence (DNA): TGTGCCTGCAGTCGAACCGGGACTAATGCCTACGAGCAGTACTTC. This sequence encodes CACSRTGTNAYEQYF.

This clonotype was detected a few times. The J gene is TRBJ2-5, the V gene TRBV5-1; tentative D call: TRBD1 (6 bases). This CDR3 is built from 14 residues. CDR1 is SGHRS and CDR2 is YFSETQ in the germline V gene. V dropped 4 bases and J dropped 5 bases, with 15 bases sitting between them. The CDR3 spells CASSTATGSETQYF. In DNA form, the CDR3 reads TGCGCCAGCAGCACAGCAACAGGGAGTGAGACCCAGTACTTC.

This clonotype occurred a few times. The chain uses TRBV20-1 and TRBJ1-1, with 7 nucleotides matching TRBD1. In germline, CDR1 is DFQATT, CDR2 SNEGSKA (reference sequence). CDR3 length equals 14 residues. The V segment lost 0 bases and the J segment 8 bases; nucleotides outside the gene matches: 9. The DNA for the CDR3 is TGCAGTGCTAGAGATCCGAGGGACAGATCAGAAGCTTTCTTT. Its translation is CSARDPRDRSEAFF.

In its sample, this clonotype was seen many times. The chain joins TRBV29-1 to TRBJ2-1; TRBD1 is a possible D gene (6 bases). Trimming stripped 5 bases from V and 3 bases from J, with 14 bases between. Germline V CDR1 and CDR2: SQVTM, ANQGSEA. The CDR3 covers 14 residues. CDR3 in amino acids: CSVSDRSGYNEQFF. As DNA, the CDR3 is TGCAGCGTTTCAGACAGGTCGGGCTACAATGAGCAGTTCTTC.

About this clonotype: A junction boundary mismatches the germline segment, possibly from a read error. The J gene is TRBJ2-1, the V gene TRBV10-3, with TRBD2 matching over 9 bases. This CDR3 contains 14 residues. Germline V gives CDR1 ENHRY, CDR2 SYGVKD. The CDR3 nucleotides are TGTGCCATCGGTGAACCTGCTAGCGGGGTTCGACAGTTCTTC. This translates into CAIGEPASGVRQFF.

About this clonotype: A much larger clone is a single base away; this may be a read error. The rearrangement uses TRBV6-1 and TRBJ2-7; the match to TRBD2 covers 8 bases. The J call could be wrong; TRBJ2-5 is a better fit for the DNA end. Germline-derived CDR1 and CDR2 are MNHNS and SASEGT. CDR3 length: 18 residues. CDR3 in DNA: TGTGCCAGCACCGACCTTCACGCCGGGACTAGTGGGGTTGAGACCCAGTACTTC. It is translated as CASTDLHAGTSGVETQYF.

This sequence joins TRBV7-2 and TRBJ2-7, with D tentatively TRBD1 (5 bases). This CDR3 is built from 15 residues. Trimming took off 6 bases at V and 0 bases at J, with 15 bases between the two ends. Germline lookup yields CDR1 SGHTA and CDR2 FQGNSA. The CDR3 reads CASSDRTRSSYEQYF. The CDR3, as DNA: TGTGCCAGCAGTGACCGGACAAGGAGCTCCTACGAGCAGTACTTC.

The table lists this clonotype with many counts. V usage is TRBV29-1 and J usage is TRBJ2-6; no clear D gene. CDR3 length: 15 residues. Germline values: CDR1 SQVTM, CDR2 ANQGSEA. The V end was cut by 1 base, the J end by 0 bases, with 7 bases between. The chain's CDR3 is CSVEGINSGANVLTF. The CDR3 DNA follows: TGCAGCGTTGAAGGTATAAACTCTGGGGCCAACGTCCTGACTTTC.